A selection of T cell receptor beta chains follows, all from one sample in a study of patients and donors after allogeneic stem cell transplantation. TCRdb re-analysed the RT-PCR reads in MiXCR, keeping a single row per CDR3 protein. Of roughly 940,000 distinct CDR3 sequences listed, around 17% are singletons. Sequencing input: blood, either unsorted or a sorted T cell fraction (not recorded which). These receptors came from a human donor who was either an allogeneic HSCT recipient or a stem cell or donor lymphocyte infusion donor (not recorded which). It is not recorded whose cells these are; they may come from a transplant donor. CDR3s include the opening cysteine and the closing phenylalanine or tryptophan.

>TRBV5-1|TRBJ2-7
CASSSTGQYEQYF
>TRBV29-1|TRBJ2-4
CSVGFRAGENIQYF
>TRBV7-3|TRBJ2-1
CASSFRDYPSEQFF
>TRBV12-3/TRBV12-4|TRBJ2-5
CASIPGGTSGGPGETQYF
>TRBV7-2|TRBJ2-1
CASSPLRGSSYNEQFF
>TRBV25-1|TRBJ2-2
CASSDRSGELFF
>TRBV20-1|TRBJ2-1
CSATRTSGRSEQFF
>TRBV10-3|TRBJ2-2
CAISDLAIGELFF
>TRBV24-1|TRBJ2-7
CATSDQGDREQYF
>TRBV9|TRBJ2-3
CASSVVSSGDTQYF
>TRBV27|TRBJ1-1
CASSLPGRPEAFF
>TRBV12-3/TRBV12-4|TRBJ2-4
CASSPGTGWLAYF
>TRBV20-1|TRBJ2-5
CSALRQGQETQYF
>TRBV20-1|TRBJ1-2
CSARVRTVFAYGYTF
>TRBV29-1|TRBJ2-7
CSVTPRQGPYEQYF
>TRBV10-3|TRBJ2-1
CAISELKAYNEQFF
>TRBV15|TRBJ1-5
CATSMTTGSNQPQHF
>TRBV6-1|TRBJ2-7
CASSESWQDYEQYF
>TRBV7-9|TRBJ1-1
CASSLPQGTNTEAFF
>TRBV20-1|TRBJ1-2
CSASPWNLSANYGYTF
>TRBV27|TRBJ1-4
CASGFQGAGSEKLFF
>TRBV5-6|TRBJ1-3
CASSLGQNINTIYF
>TRBV14|TRBJ1-6
CASSQEAGANSPLHF
>TRBV9|TRBJ2-5
CASSATSGGPQETQYF
>TRBV21-1|TRBJ2-7
CASSFRTGYGSYEQYF
>TRBV27|TRBJ2-1
CASSFRFGNEQFF
>TRBV19|TRBJ2-7
CASAARGGYEQYF
>TRBV11-2|TRBJ2-5
CASRPTSGVQETQYF
>TRBV5-1|TRBJ2-7
CASRWVGHEQYF
>TRBV5-1|TRBJ2-1
CASSLDGTRGNEQFF
>TRBV5-1|TRBJ2-3
CASSKGQGSDTQYF
>TRBV11-2|TRBJ1-5
CASSLDSPRRGRHQPQHF
>TRBV13|TRBJ2-1
CASSSSRVGNEQFF
>TRBV15|TRBJ1-6
CATGASDNSPLHF
>TRBV6-6|TRBJ1-5
CASSPRGGWPQHF
>TRBV7-2|TRBJ2-1
CASSPTSHEQFF
>TRBV5-1|TRBJ1-5
CASSTGTGSGQPQHF
>TRBV2|TRBJ2-5
CASSEPGMRSGTQYF
>TRBV24-1|TRBJ2-2
CATDSKSPDRANTGELFF
>TRBV3-1|TRBJ2-6
CASSQDRGQYGANVLTF
>TRBV19|TRBJ1-4
CASPGEGGKLFF
>TRBV25-1|TRBJ1-1
CASSKGKHSNTEAFF
>TRBV20-1|TRBJ2-7
CSGTVGQVGTYEQYF
>TRBV4-3|TRBJ1-2
CASSGFEGEGYGYTF
>TRBV4-1|TRBJ2-3
CASSRLGDSTRDTQYF
>TRBV4-1|TRBJ1-2
CASSQEGLRGYGYTF
>TRBV7-8|TRBJ2-7
CASSFLDRERSEQYF